One and the same sample provided the 4 T cell receptor beta chains below, sequenced in a study of tumor-infiltrating lymphocytes in primary liver carcinoma. Blood RNA originated from unsorted whole blood, with germline DNA additionally extracted. The input was 400 to 500 ng total RNA; TCR beta cDNA was made from it with a constant-region primer. For TCR beta, libraries were produced by three nested multiplex PCR rounds using slightly modified ARM-PCR. For approximately 9 cycles apiece, the opening two PCR rounds ran with TRBV1-TRBV30 forward primers and a C-beta reverse primer. One entry per CDR3 protein, called by TCRdb with MiXCR from the multiplex PCR reads. The data show about 310,000 distinct CDR3 sequences, more than 55% seen once. The sequencing input was peripheral blood. These receptors were obtained from a middle-aged man with primary liver carcinoma and hepatitis B virus infection.

Points on this clonotype: This may be a read error, as it is one base from a much larger clone. The CDR3 here is CAITWGNSYEQYF. As DNA, the CDR3 is TGTGCCATCACTTGGGGAAACTCCTACGAGCAGTACTTC. The chain links TRBV6-1 to TRBJ2-7, with D uncertain. V lost 10 bases and J lost 0, with 13 bases in between. This CDR3 is built from 13 residues. Germline CDR1 MNHNS, CDR2 SASEGT.

Many counts were recorded for this clonotype. The chain combines TRBV11-2 with TRBJ2-1, with D unresolved. V dropped 3 bases and J dropped 4 bases, with 7 bases sitting between them. Germline-derived CDR1 and CDR2 are SGHAT and FQNNGV. The CDR3 totals 13 residues. The CDR3 DNA reads as TGTGCCAGCAGCTTGGATGGTTACAATGAGCAGTTCTTC. Its translation: CASSLDGYNEQFF.

About this clonotype: One junction end does not reproduce the germline sequence, and a read error may be involved. This chain uses TRBV6-1 with TRBJ2-3; possibly TRBD2 for D (6 bases). The germline CDR1 and CDR2 sequences are MNHNS and SASEGT. The CDR3 totals 15 residues. The CDR3 nucleotides are TGTGCCAGCAGTGACCGGGAGCTAGGCACAGGTACGCAGTATTTT. Protein product: CASSDRELGTGTQYF.

This clonotype was seen ten or more times. The chain is built from TRBV6-5 and TRBJ2-6, with 10 bases that match TRBD1. Germline assignment: CDR1 MNHEY and CDR2 SVGAGI. This CDR3 comprises 18 residues. Trimming cost V 7 bases and J 3 bases; bases outside gene matches: 12. The chain's CDR3 is CASTHRGQGIGGANVLTF. In DNA, the CDR3 is TGTGCCAGCACCCACCGGGGACAGGGGATTGGTGGGGCCAACGTCCTGACTTTC.